Below are 27 T cell receptor beta chains sequenced from a single sample in a study of spatial heterogeneity in lung cancer. TCRdb ran MiXCR on the 5' RACE reads and lists one entry per CDR3 protein. This repertoire shows more than 85,000 distinct CDR3 sequences, under 9% found once; its top ten account for 6.9%. Time point here: sample taken at primary tumor resection. No cell sorting; template was whole RNA from tumor, lung tissue or PBMC. The source material was PBMCs, sampled at surgery. These receptors were collected from a male donor with early-stage non-small cell lung cancer.

This clonotype was found many times. V gene TRBV28 combines with J gene TRBJ2-5, with D hard to call. Germline CDR1 and CDR2: MDHEN and SYDVKM. The CDR3 has 15 amino acids. Trimming cost V 5 bases and J 1 base, with 14 bases left between them. DNA for the CDR3: TGTGCCAGCAGTCACTACTTGGAACCCCAAGAGACCCAGTACTTC. This codes for CASSHYLEPQETQYF.

This clonotype was picked up a small number of times. This rearrangement joins TRBV20-1 to TRBJ2-5, with D hard to call. CDR3 length equals 13 residues. Between the trimmed V and J ends, which lost 4 bases and 5 bases, there was a span of 14 bases. The germline gives CDR1 DFQATT, CDR2 SNEGSKA (reference sequence). CDR3 in amino acids: CSANHGPSETQYF. The DNA for the CDR3 is TGCAGTGCTAATCACGGGCCCTCGGAGACCCAGTACTTC.

This clonotype has more than one count but fewer than ten. The V gene is TRBV5-1, the J gene TRBJ1-4; no firm D call. There are 14 residues in the CDR3. Germline-derived CDR1 and CDR2 are SGHRS and YFSETQ. Deletions cut 0 bases from V and 4 bases from J, with 7 bases between. CDR3 region: CASSLEGFNEKLFF. DNA of the CDR3: TGCGCCAGCAGCTTGGAAGGATTTAATGAAAAACTGTTTTTT.

This clonotype was found many times. The V call is TRBV25-1, the J call TRBJ1-3, with a tentative D call TRBD1 (5 bases). The CDR3 is made up of 12 amino acids. V lost 3 bases, J lost 5 bases, and 5 bases lay in between. The germline gives CDR1 MGHDK, CDR2 SYGVNS. The CDR3 DNA reads TGTGCCAGCAGTGAGGGGCGAAACACCATATATTTT. Amino acid sequence: CASSEGRNTIYF.

The gene calls are TRBV2 and TRBJ2-1; D might be TRBD1 or TRBD2, each matching 7 bases. V was trimmed by 2 bases and J by 5 bases, leaving 16 bases between them. This CDR3 comprises 16 residues. Germline CDR1 is SNHLY and CDR2 is FYNNEI. CDR3 DNA sequence: TGTGCCAGCAGTGAAACAGGGGCTAGCGGAAACAATGAGCAGTTCTTC. Its translation is CASSETGASGNNEQFF.

This chain uses TRBV29-1 with TRBJ2-3; no definite D call. V was cut by 5 bases and J by 4 bases, with 7 bases left in between. Per the germline V gene, CDR1 is SQVTM and CDR2 is ANQGSEA. This CDR3 has 11 amino acids. In DNA, the CDR3 is TGCAGCGTTAATAGGGCAGATACGCAGTATTTT. Protein product: CSVNRADTQYF.

The chain uses TRBV21-1 and TRBJ2-5; no DNA check was done on the table's D call, TRBD2. TRBV21-1 counts as a pseudogene. This CDR3 is 14 amino acids long. DNA for the CDR3: TGTGCCAGCAGCAAAGTTGCGGGTCAAGAGACCCAGTACTTC. Its protein product is CASSKVAGQETQYF.

The chain carries TRBV29-1 and TRBJ1-2; D gene uncertain. The CDR3 loop spans 12 amino acids. Trimming removed 3 bases at V and 5 bases at J, with 10 bases between. Germline CDR1 reads SQVTM; CDR2 reads ANQGSEA. Here the CDR3 reads CSVDRASYGYTF. CDR3 nucleotides: TGCAGCGTTGACCGGGCCTCTTATGGCTACACCTTC.

This chain joins TRBV6-6 and TRBJ2-1; D is tentatively TRBD1 or TRBD2 (6 bases each). Trimming cost V 0 bases and J 0 bases, with 9 bases left between them. The CDR3 spans 16 residues. Looked up from germline, CDR1 is MNHNY and CDR2 is SVGAGI (reference sequence). Here the CDR3 reads CASSYSGGSSYNEQFF. As DNA, the CDR3 is TGTGCCAGCAGTTACTCAGGGGGGAGCTCCTACAATGAGCAGTTCTTC.

The chain links TRBV20-1 to TRBJ1-4; a weak D match, TRBD1 (6 bases). The CDR3 runs to 15 residues. The germline gives CDR1 DFQATT, CDR2 SNEGSKA (reference sequence). V was pared by 1 base and J by 2 bases, with 11 bases between. The CDR3 nucleotides read TGCAGTGCTAGAGTCAGTACAGGGACTAATGAAAAACTGTTTTTT. It yields the protein CSARVSTGTNEKLFF.

This clonotype was seen a handful of times. This chain links TRBV7-6 with TRBJ2-7; 9 bases are shared with TRBD1. The CDR3 is 15 residues long. Germline V gene lookup returns CDR1 SGHVS and CDR2 FNYEAQ. J lost 3 bases, V lost 1 base, and 4 bases had no gene match. The CDR3 reads CASSLGTGGFYEQYF. In nucleotides, the CDR3 is TGTGCCAGCAGCTTAGGTACAGGGGGCTTCTACGAGCAGTACTTC.

The rearrangement joins TRBV20-1 to TRBJ2-1; no reliable D call. The CDR3 consists of 14 residues. Per germline, CDR1 DFQATT and CDR2 SNEGSKA (reference sequence). Trimming stripped 6 bases from V and 0 bases from J, with 12 bases between. CDR3 DNA: TGCAGTGCCTCGTTATTGAGCTCCTACAATGAGCAGTTCTTC. It encodes CSASLLSSYNEQFF.

The chain joins TRBV28 to TRBJ2-2; no reliable D call. This CDR3 region has 15 residues. CDR1 is MDHEN and CDR2 is SYDVKM in the germline V gene. Trimming took 1 base from V and 9 from J, leaving 15 bases between them. CDR3 nucleotides: TGTGCCAGCAGTTTATTGGATTCCGGCCTGAGGGAGCTGTTTTTT. Amino acid sequence: CASSLLDSGLRELFF.

This clonotype was counted ten times or more. V is TRBV5-1 and J is TRBJ2-1; TRBD2 agrees at 10 bases. This CDR3 is 14 amino acids long. The germline gives CDR1 SGHRS, CDR2 YFSETQ. J lost 9 bases, V lost 4 bases, and 7 bases had no gene match. The DNA for the CDR3 is TGCGCCAGCAGCCGGGTACTAGCGGGGCCTGAGCAGTTCTTC. Its translation: CASSRVLAGPEQFF. Full variable domain (outside the CDR3, taken from reference TRBV5-1 and TRBJ2-1): KAGVTQTPRYLIKTRGQQVTLSCSPISGHRSVSWYQQTPGQGLQFLFEYFSETQRNKGNFPGRFSGRQFSNSRSEMNVSTLELGDSALYLCASSRVLAGPEQFFGPGTRLTVL.

There are a few counts of this clonotype. This chain joins TRBV28 and TRBJ2-7; either TRBD1 or TRBD2 may supply D (6 bases each). Deletions cut 5 bases from V and 0 bases from J, with 17 bases between. The CDR3 is made up of 16 amino acids. The V gene's germline CDR1 is MDHEN and CDR2 SYDVKM. The CDR3, as DNA: TGTGCCAGCAGTCTCCGGGGGCCAGGCAGCTCCTACGAGCAGTACTTC. This gives the protein CASSLRGPGSSYEQYF.

A few counts support this clonotype. This chain uses TRBV6-1 with TRBJ2-5, with D unclear. The CDR3 runs to 13 residues. Trimming took 5 bases from V and 5 from J, leaving 12 bases between them. The germline CDR1 and CDR2 sequences are MNHNS and SASEGT. CDR3 sequence: CASSTRRSETQYF. The CDR3 DNA is TGTGCCAGCAGTACTCGACGGAGTGAGACCCAGTACTTC.

Only a few counts were recorded for this clonotype. The chain recombines TRBV11-2 with TRBJ2-7, with TRBD2 matching over 13 bases. Germline CDR1 is SGHAT and CDR2 is FQNNGV. The length of the CDR3 is 15 residues. J gave up 4 bases and V 6 bases, and 6 bases lay outside the gene matches. CDR3 sequence (DNA): TGTGCCAGCAGAAAGACTAGCGGGGGGTCTTACGAGCAGTACTTC. Its protein is CASRKTSGGSYEQYF.

The rearrangement joins TRBV5-1 to TRBJ2-7; 7 nucleotides line up with TRBD1. The germline CDR1 and CDR2 sequences are SGHRS and YFSETQ. The CDR3 totals 14 residues. Trimming took 4 bases from V and 3 from J; bases not matched to a gene: 7. CDR3 sequence reads: CASSLWTGHYEQYF. The CDR3 region has the DNA TGCGCCAGCAGCCTTTGGACAGGACACTACGAGCAGTACTTC.

J is TRBJ1-1 and V is TRBV14; D gene unclear. CDR1 SGHDN and CDR2 FVKESK come from the germline V gene. The CDR3 is made up of 13 amino acids. V shed 7 bases and J shed 10 bases, with 19 bases lying between them. CDR3 coding DNA: TGTGCCAGCAACCTTGTCGCAACGGGTGGAGCTTTCTTT. Protein: CASNLVATGGAFF. Supplemented by reference TRBV14 and TRBJ1-1, the full variable domain reads EAGVTQFPSHSVIEKGQTVTLRCDPISGHDNLYWYRRVMGKEIKFLLHFVKESKQDESGMPNNRFLAERTGGTYSTLKVQPAELEDSGVYFCASNLVATGGAFFGQGTRLTVV.

This clonotype has ten or more counts. The genes are TRBV20-1 and TRBJ2-3; 8 bases line up with TRBD2. J was trimmed by 0 bases and V by 3 bases; bases with no gene match: 5. The V gene's germline CDR1 is DFQATT and CDR2 SNEGSKA (reference sequence). This CDR3 has 15 amino acids. As DNA, the CDR3 is TGCAGTGCTAGTGCGGGGGGCCCCAGCACAGATACGCAGTATTTT. It yields the protein CSASAGGPSTDTQYF.

This clonotype was observed a few times. V is TRBV28 and J is TRBJ2-7; 7 bases are a match to TRBD2. Germline V gene sequence: CDR1 MDHEN, CDR2 SYDVKM. Trimming cost V 6 bases and J 0 bases; bases outside gene matches: 14. This CDR3 region has 17 residues. CDR3 nucleotide sequence: TGTGCCAGCAGCCAACCCCAGACTAGCACGAGCTCCTACGAGCAGTACTTC. Its protein is CASSQPQTSTSSYEQYF.

The CDR3 region has the DNA TGCAGTGCTAGAGAATCCTACGAGCAGTACTTC. Protein product: CSARESYEQYF. This chain connects TRBV20-1 to TRBJ2-7; the D is unclear. V was shortened by 0 bases and J by 1 base, with 1 base between the two germline ends. The CDR3 contains 11 residues. CDR1 and CDR2 (germline): DFQATT, SNEGSKA (reference sequence).

V and J are TRBV7-2 and TRBJ2-5, with unresolved D. Germline CDR1 and CDR2: SGHTA and FQGNSA. The CDR3 extends over 14 amino acids. Trimming left V 2 bases short and J 1 base short, with 8 bases between. The CDR3 loop is CASSLFVGQETQYF. The CDR3 DNA follows: TGTGCCAGCAGCTTATTCGTCGGCCAAGAGACCCAGTACTTC.

The rearrangement links TRBV7-2 to TRBJ2-6, with no clear D. The V gene's germline CDR1 is SGHTA and CDR2 FQGNSA. This CDR3 comprises 15 residues. V lost 6 bases and J lost 5, with 14 bases in between. The chain's CDR3 is CASSPDGSRANVLTF. The DNA of the CDR3 is TGTGCCAGCAGTCCTGACGGTTCTAGGGCCAACGTCCTGACTTTC.

This clonotype has more than one count but fewer than ten. V gene TRBV7-2 combines with J gene TRBJ2-2, with a weak D call TRBD2 (6 bases). CDR1 and CDR2 from the germline V gene are SGHTA and FQGNSA. Trimming shortened V by 4 bases and J by 1 base, and 13 bases separated the two germline ends. This CDR3 is built from 16 residues. In DNA form, the CDR3 reads TGTGCCAGCAGCTCCCAGCCGGGACTGAACACCGGGGAGCTGTTTTTT. It translates to CASSSQPGLNTGELFF.

This clonotype was found many times. This chain links TRBV30 with TRBJ1-3; D is perhaps TRBD1 (6 bases). The V gene's germline CDR1 is GTSNPN and CDR2 SVGIG (reference sequence). This CDR3 comprises 13 residues. Trimming pared 0 bases from V and 8 bases from J, leaving 11 bases between. The CDR3 region has the DNA TGTGCCTGGAGTGTGGGGGCAGCCTACACCATATATTTT. Translating it yields CAWSVGAAYTIYF.

This clonotype was seen only a few times. The genes are TRBV3-1 and TRBJ1-2; 9 bases fit TRBD1. V gave up 4 bases and J gave up 8 bases; unmatched junction bases: 11. The germline V gene encodes CDR1 LGHDT and CDR2 YNNKEL (reference sequence). The CDR3 extends over 15 amino acids. CDR3 sequence reads: CASSPGPGTGYGYTF. In DNA, the CDR3 is TGTGCCAGCAGCCCAGGGCCCGGGACAGGGTACGGCTACACCTTC.